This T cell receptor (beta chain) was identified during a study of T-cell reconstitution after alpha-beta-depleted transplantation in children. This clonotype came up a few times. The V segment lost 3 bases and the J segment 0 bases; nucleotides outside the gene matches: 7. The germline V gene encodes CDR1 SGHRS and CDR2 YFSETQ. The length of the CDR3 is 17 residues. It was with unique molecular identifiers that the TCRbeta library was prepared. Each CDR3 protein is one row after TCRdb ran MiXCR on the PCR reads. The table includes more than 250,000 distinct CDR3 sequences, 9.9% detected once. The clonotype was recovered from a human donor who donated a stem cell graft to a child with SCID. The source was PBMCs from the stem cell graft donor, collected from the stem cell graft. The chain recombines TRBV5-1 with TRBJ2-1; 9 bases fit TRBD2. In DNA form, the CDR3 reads TGCGCCAGCAGCTGGTCCAGCGGGGGGAGCTCCTACAATGAGCAGTTCTTC. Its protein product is CASSWSSGGSSYNEQFF.